This T cell receptor (beta chain) emerged from a study of T cell responses to AZD1222 COVID-19 vaccine. The repertoire was sequenced with immunoSEQ multiplex PCR; TCRdb's copy has only in-frame clones and lacks some. The sample consists of more than 250,000 clones, approximately 93% of them appearing once. This CDR3 is 14 amino acids long. Per the germline V gene, CDR1 is LNHDA and CDR2 is SQIVND (reference sequence). V lost 5 bases and J lost 5, with 14 bases in between. Comments on this clone: The antigen is not known.

General observations from the study: Donors in the cohort were predominantly white British and more often female, and clonal diversity was possibly underestimated. Among vaccine-associated CD4 TCRs, coverage spanned spike, with dominance at 160-218 and 743-854.

The sequences come from peripheral blood, collected on day 0 of AZD1222 vaccination. The TCR originated in an adult in good health. The chain employs TRBV19 and TRBJ2-3; TRBD2 is a possible D gene (5 bases). The CDR3 DNA reads as TGTGCCAGTAGTTTGTCCCCTGAGGGAGATACGCAGTATTTT. Protein product: CASSLSPEGDTQYF. The full variable domain, in which reference TRBV19 and TRBJ2-3 provide the parts outside the CDR3, is DGGITQSPKYLFRKEGQNVTLSCEQNLNHDAMYWYRQDPGQGLRLIYYSQIVNDFQKGDIAEGYSVSREKKESFPLTVTSAQKNPTAFYLCASSLSPEGDTQYFGPGTRLTVL.